This T cell receptor beta chain was sequenced in a study of blood T cell repertoires in COVID-19. Study-level information: Whether acute or convalescent, the COVID-19 samples came from the United States, Italy and Spain.

Generated by immunoSEQ multiplex PCR, the TCRdb table keeps only in-frame clones and is missing some. The profile shows a few hundred thousand clones, roughly 80% of them singletons. This CDR3 has 11 amino acids. The V gene's germline CDR1 is MNHNY and CDR2 SVGAGI (reference sequence). Trimming cost V 6 bases and J 7 bases, with 10 bases left between them. Sequenced sample: peripheral blood. This TCR was sampled from a young woman with acute or convalescent COVID-19. This chain connects TRBV6-6 to TRBJ2-7; D is unclear. This chain's CDR3 is CASSPSREQYF. The CDR3 DNA is TGTGCCAGCAGCCCCTCCCGTGAGCAGTACTTC.